Below are 18 T cell receptor beta chains sequenced from a single sample in a study of beta chain features in type 1 diabetes. Every isolated RNA sample was fully reverse transcribed, so sequencing captured expressed TCRB transcripts. Assay used: immunoSEQ multiplex PCR; TCRdb lists only in-frame clones, some missing. This table holds around 300,000 clones, 8% found once. The sequencing sample was made of central memory CD4+ T cells from blood. These TCRs come from a woman aged 18-30 years in good health.

V and J are TRBV7-8 and TRBJ2-7, with 7 nucleotides matching TRBD2. V lost 4 bases to trimming and J lost 6 bases; unmatched junction nucleotides: 6. Looked up from germline, CDR1 is SGHVS and CDR2 is FQNEAQ. This CDR3 region has 13 residues. The CDR3 region has the DNA TGTGCCAGCAGCTCTGCCAGGGAGGGCGAGCAGTACGTC. Amino acid sequence: CASSSAREGEQYV.

The chain has TRBV2 and TRBJ1-2; no clear D gene. The CDR3 covers 10 residues. CDR1 and CDR2 from the germline V gene are SNHLY and FYNNEI. The ends were cut back, 8 bases at V and 4 bases at J, with 5 bases in the middle. CDR3 nucleotides: TGTGCCAGCCGGGCCTATGGCTACACCTTC. It specifies CASRAYGYTF. Combining the CDR3 with reference TRBV2 and TRBJ1-2 gives the whole variable domain EPEVTQTPSHQVTQMGQEVILRCVPISNHLYFYWYRQILGQKVEFLVSFYNNEISEKSEIFDDQFSVERPDGSNFTLKIRSTKLEDSAMYFCASRAYGYTFGSGTRLTVV.

The chain carries TRBV6-6 and TRBJ2-7; TRBD1 matches 9 bases. Germline V gives CDR1 MNHNY, CDR2 SVGAGI (reference sequence). CDR3 length equals 12 residues. After removal of 8 bases from V and 12 bases from J, the junction contained 11 bases not matched to a gene. The CDR3 DNA is TGTGCCAGCCAAGGGACAGGGAGTGATTGGTACTTC. Translation gives CASQGTGSDWYF.

This clone has more than one count but fewer than ten. The CDR3 nucleotides are TGTGCCAGCAGCTTGGCCGGACTAGCTTTTAGCACAGATACGCAGTATTTT. This translates into CASSLAGLAFSTDTQYF. The chain couples TRBV5-8 to TRBJ2-3; 8 bases fit TRBD2. The CDR3 is 17 residues long. Germline V gene lookup returns CDR1 SGHTS and CDR2 YDEGEE. V trimming: 0 bases; J trimming: 0 bases; junction bases outside the gene matches: 6.

The chain has TRBV5-1 and TRBJ2-5, with TRBD1 matching 8 bases. Germline CDR1 reads SGHRS; CDR2 reads YFSETQ. The CDR3 sequence is 14 residues long. The junction had 7 bases not matched to a gene; V was cut back by 4 bases and J by 5 bases. The CDR3 loop is CASSIGQGEETQYF. The CDR3 nucleotides read TGCGCCAGCAGCATCGGACAGGGAGAGGAGACCCAGTACTTC.

The gene calls are TRBV4-3 and TRBJ1-2; the D gene is possibly TRBD1 (6 bases). Germline CDR1 reads LGHNA; CDR2 reads YSLEER. Trimming removed 1 base from V and 5 bases from J, with 14 bases in between. The CDR3 is made up of 15 amino acids. CDR3 nucleotide sequence: TGCGCCAGCAGCCAAGCTTCTGGGGGCGGATATGGCTACACCTTC. Residues: CASSQASGGGYGYTF.

The V call is TRBV4-3, the J call TRBJ2-1; 16 bases match TRBD2. V shed 0 bases, J shed 3 bases, and the junction held 8 bases outside the gene matches. Germline loops: CDR1 LGHNA, CDR2 YSLEER. This CDR3 is 20 amino acids long. CDR3 nucleotides: TGCGCCAGCAGCCAAGATATGGGACTAGCGGGGGGGAATCGCTACAATGAGCAGTTCTTC. Translated, it gives CASSQDMGLAGGNRYNEQFF.

The CDR3 coding sequence is TGTGCCAGTAGTATGGAAAGGTTCACGGGGCAGCCCCAGCATTTT. It is translated as CASSMERFTGQPQHF. The rearrangement links TRBV19 to TRBJ1-5; no definite D call. The CDR3 length is 15 residues. CDR1 and CDR2 (germline): LNHDA, SQIVND (reference sequence). V dropped 3 bases and J dropped 7 bases, with 16 bases sitting between them.

The chain carries TRBV7-3 and TRBJ1-6; no reliable D call. This CDR3 is 12 amino acids long. Per germline, CDR1 SGHTA and CDR2 FQGTGA. The germline V and J ends were trimmed by 4 bases and 14 bases, with 12 bases remaining between them. DNA of the CDR3: TGTGCCAGCAGCTCGAGCAGAGGAACCCTCCACTTT. Translating it yields CASSSSRGTLHF.

The table lists this clone with a few counts. CDR3 region: CASSQDSGLETQYF. The CDR3 nucleotides are TGCGCCAGCAGCCAAGATTCCGGGTTGGAGACCCAGTACTTC. The V call is TRBV4-3, the J call TRBJ2-5; no reliable D call. Germline-derived CDR1 and CDR2 are LGHNA and YSLEER. The CDR3 is made up of 14 amino acids. V dropped 0 bases and J dropped 5 bases, with 10 bases sitting between them.

This clone was counted between two and nine times. V is TRBV28 and J is TRBJ2-7; 9 bases match TRBD1. The CDR3 is made up of 16 amino acids. The V and J ends lost 4 bases and 1 base, in that order; junction bases with no gene match: 8. Germline V gene data show CDR1 as MDHEN and CDR2 as SYDVKM. The CDR3 region is CASSSPTGQGSYEQYV. DNA of the CDR3: TGTGCCAGCAGTTCCCCAACCGGACAGGGGTCCTACGAGCAGTACGTC.

This clone occurred a few times. This rearrangement joins TRBV6-5 to TRBJ2-1; TRBD2 matches 9 bases. CDR1 is MNHEY and CDR2 is SVGAGI in the germline V gene. The CDR3 loop spans 16 amino acids. The V and J ends lost 3 bases and 7 bases, in that order; junction bases with no gene match: 10. The CDR3 DNA reads as TGTGCCAGCAGTTATCAGGCGGGAGGGCTTTGGAATGAGCAGTTCTTC. This sequence encodes CASSYQAGGLWNEQFF.

This clone was seen repeatedly, ten times or more. This chain connects TRBV21-1 to TRBJ1-4. TRBV21-1 is a recognized pseudogene. This CDR3 is 14 amino acids long. The chain's CDR3 is CANMRGVGGEKLFF. The CDR3 coding sequence is TGTGCCAACATGAGAGGGGTTGGAGGTGAAAAACTGTTTTTT.

Comments on this clone: Other DNA sequences of this sample code for an identical CDR3. The genes are TRBV9 and TRBJ1-1; perhaps TRBD1 as D (5 bases). V shed 3 bases and J shed 2 bases, with 8 bases lying between them. Germline V CDR1 and CDR2: SGDLS, YYNGEE. CDR3 length equals 13 residues. The CDR3 DNA sequence: TGTGCCAGCAGCGAACAGGTTAACACTGAAGCTTTCTTT. Its translation: CASSEQVNTEAFF.

This clone was detected a few times. The J gene is TRBJ2-4, the V gene TRBV11-2; 7 positions agree with TRBD2. This CDR3 contains 15 residues. In germline, CDR1 is SGHAT, CDR2 FQNNGV. Losses at the gene ends were 1 base for V and 1 base for J; bases not matched to a gene: 1. CDR3 sequence reads: CASSLGAGAKNIQYF. The CDR3 DNA sequence: TGTGCCAGCAGCTTAGGAGCGGGGGCCAAAAACATTCAGTACTTC. Full variable domain (missing parts from reference TRBV11-2 and TRBJ2-4): EAGVAQSPRYKIIEKRQSVAFWCNPISGHATLYWYQQILGQGPKLLIQFQNNGVVDDSQLPKDRFSAERLKGVDSTLKIQPAKLEDSAVYLCASSLGAGAKNIQYFGAGTRLSVL.

This clone was observed a handful of times. The chain recombines TRBV19 with TRBJ1-2; 9 nucleotides line up with TRBD1. V trimming: 6 bases; J trimming: 4 bases; junction bases outside the gene matches: 3. Germline V gives CDR1 LNHDA, CDR2 SQIVND (reference sequence). This CDR3 comprises 13 residues. CDR3 DNA: TGTGCCAGTAGCGGACAGGGGACCTATGGCTACACCTTC. The encoded protein is CASSGQGTYGYTF.

A few counts support this clone. V gene TRBV6-1 combines with J gene TRBJ1-6, with 8 bases fitting TRBD1. Germline V gene data show CDR1 as MNHNS and CDR2 as SASEGT. The CDR3 has 15 amino acids. Trimming at V came to 6 bases and at J to 10 bases, leaving 11 bases not matched to a gene. The CDR3 loop is CASRWTGKIGSPLHF. Here the CDR3 DNA reads TGTGCCAGCAGATGGACAGGGAAGATAGGGTCACCCCTCCACTTT.

The chain employs TRBV9 and TRBJ2-1, with D possibly being TRBD1 (5 bases). Per germline, CDR1 SGDLS and CDR2 YYNGEE. V gave up 4 bases and J gave up 0 bases, with 14 bases separating them. This CDR3 has 16 amino acids. The CDR3 region is CASSPRQSHSYNEQFF. The DNA of the CDR3 is TGTGCCAGCAGCCCCCGACAGAGCCACTCCTACAATGAGCAGTTCTTC.